These 4 T cell receptor beta chains were all obtained from the same sample, sequenced in a study of graft-versus-host responses after intestinal transplantation. The antigens these receptors bind are not known. The repertoire was sequenced with immunoSEQ multiplex PCR; TCRdb's copy has only in-frame clones and lacks some. This table holds 90,000 to 150,000 clones, 85% to 95% found once. The sample here was unstimulated CD8+ T cells sorted from spleen or lymph node cells, taken before intestinal transplant. The receptors stem from a human donor who received an intestinal transplant.

The J gene is TRBJ2-3, the V gene TRBV4-3; D unresolved. Between the trimmed V and J ends, which lost 2 bases and 0 bases, there was a span of 9 bases. The germline CDR1 and CDR2 sequences are LGHNA and YSLEER. The CDR3 runs to 15 residues. CDR3 bases: TGCGCCAGCAGCCAAAGCCCCTCTAGCACAGATACGCAGTATTTT. It is translated as CASSQSPSSTDTQYF.

The chain links TRBV6-5 to TRBJ2-1, with 10 bases lining up with TRBD2. CDR1 and CDR2 from the germline V gene are MNHEY and SVGAGI. This CDR3 region has 15 residues. V lost 5 bases to trimming and J lost 2 bases; unmatched junction nucleotides: 3. CDR3 sequence: CASSKTSGAYNEQFF. DNA of the CDR3: TGTGCCAGCAGTAAAACTAGCGGGGCCTACAATGAGCAGTTCTTC.

The chain couples TRBV4-1 to TRBJ2-5; the match to TRBD2 covers 10 bases. J gave up 4 bases and V 2 bases, and 7 bases lay outside the gene matches. The CDR3 length is 16 residues. Germline CDR1 reads MGHRA; CDR2 reads YSYEKL. The CDR3, as DNA: TGCGCCAGCAGCCAAAAGCGGGAGGGCCTAAGAGAGACCCAGTACTTC. It yields the protein CASSQKREGLRETQYF.

CDR3 bases: TGTGCCAGCAGCTCCATGGGGTGCGGGAGTCTCCTAGAGCAGTTCTTC. This encodes CASSSMGCGSLLEQFF. The J gene is TRBJ2-1, the V gene TRBV6-8; 7 nucleotides agree with TRBD2. Germline V gene sequence: CDR1 MNHGY, CDR2 SAAAGT. This CDR3 contains 16 residues. V was clipped by 6 bases and J by 10 bases; unmatched bases: 18.